A single sample is the source of the 16 T cell receptor beta chains below, sequenced in a study of read filtering for tumor transcriptome and immune sequencing. Molecular barcoded adaptors covering alpha/delta and beta/gamma chains were used on 400 to 450 ng RNA. TCRdb called the reads again in MiXCR, with one record for every CDR3 protein. This table holds 62,000 or so distinct CDR3 sequences, roughly 20% found once. The sequenced material came from a population of CD138-negative cells sorted from bone marrow. The receptors stem from a donor aged 40 or over with multiple myeloma.

The sample holds many counts of this clonotype. The genes are TRBV5-1 and TRBJ1-4; maybe TRBD1 (5 bases). This CDR3 is built from 14 residues. V dropped 4 bases and J dropped 8 bases, with 15 bases sitting between them. CDR1 and CDR2 (germline): SGHRS, YFSETQ. The CDR3 here is CASSPAGTVEKLFF. CDR3 bases: TGCGCCAGCAGCCCCGCCGGGACGGTAGAAAAACTGTTTTTT. Together with reference TRBV5-1 and TRBJ1-4, the CDR3 gives the full variable domain: KAGVTQTPRYLIKTRGQQVTLSCSPISGHRSVSWYQQTPGQGLQFLFEYFSETQRNKGNFPGRFSGRQFSNSRSEMNVSTLELGDSALYLCASSPAGTVEKLFFGSGTQLSVL.

This clonotype was recorded many times. The V call is TRBV7-2, the J call TRBJ1-5, with 7 bases identical to TRBD1. V was clipped by 3 bases and J by 3 bases; unmatched bases: 5. The germline gives CDR1 SGHTA, CDR2 FQGNSA. CDR3 length: 15 amino acids. CDR3 region: CASSLDDRDNQPQHF. The CDR3 region has the DNA TGTGCCAGCAGCTTGGACGACAGGGACAATCAGCCCCAGCATTTT.

This clonotype was seen ten or more times. This rearrangement joins TRBV24-1 to TRBJ2-3; 10 nucleotides match TRBD2. Germline assignment: CDR1 KGHDR and CDR2 SFDVKD. The junction had 6 bases not matched to a gene; V was cut back by 3 bases and J by 4 bases. This CDR3 spans 16 amino acids. The CDR3 loop reads CATSDPTSGVPDTQYF. CDR3 DNA sequence: TGTGCCACCAGTGATCCAACTAGCGGGGTCCCAGATACGCAGTATTTT.

This chain connects TRBV29-1 to TRBJ2-7, with TRBD1 matching over 9 bases. Trimming took 2 bases from V and 9 from J; bases not matched to a gene: 8. CDR1 is SQVTM and CDR2 is ANQGSEA in the germline V gene. This CDR3 has 13 amino acids. DNA for the CDR3: TGCAGCGTTGAAACAGGGGGCCGCCACGGGCAGTACTTC. It codes for CSVETGGRHGQYF.

This clonotype was seen at least ten times. The rearrangement joins TRBV4-1 to TRBJ2-1; the match to TRBD2 covers 12 bases. V was clipped by 3 bases and J by 8 bases; unmatched bases: 5. This CDR3 contains 15 residues. The germline gives CDR1 MGHRA, CDR2 YSYEKL. CDR3 sequence reads: CASSHRTSGVYEQFF. The CDR3 DNA follows: TGCGCCAGCAGCCATAGGACTAGCGGGGTCTATGAGCAGTTCTTC.

This clonotype was seen a handful of times. J is TRBJ1-1 and V is TRBV12-3 or TRBV12-4; D not resolved. V was cut by 7 bases and J by 4 bases, with 13 bases left in between. The CDR3 spans 13 residues. CDR3 sequence: CASTRHMSTEAFF. CDR3 bases: TGTGCCAGCACCCGACATATGAGCACTGAAGCTTTCTTT.

This clonotype has at least ten counts. The J gene is TRBJ2-1, the V gene TRBV14; 7 nucleotides align to TRBD2. The CDR3 length is 16 residues. Germline assignment: CDR1 SGHDN and CDR2 FVKESK. V lost 1 base, J lost 0 bases, and 3 bases stayed unmatched. As DNA, the CDR3 is TGTGCCAGCAGCCAAGGAGGCGGGAGCTCCTACAATGAGCAGTTCTTC. Amino acid sequence: CASSQGGGSSYNEQFF.

This clonotype has more than one count but fewer than ten. This sequence joins TRBV5-1 and TRBJ2-3, with D possibly matching TRBD2 (6 bases). Germline V CDR1 and CDR2: SGHRS, YFSETQ. The V and J ends lost 0 bases and 2 bases respectively, with 16 bases between them. The CDR3 sequence is 17 residues long. The CDR3 DNA is TGCGCCAGCAGCTTGGCCGGGGGTAGCGGAGTCACAGATACGCAGTATTTT. As protein: CASSLAGGSGVTDTQYF.

The table lists this clonotype with a count of one. The J gene is TRBJ1-1, the V gene TRBV7-2; unclear D gene. Between the trimmed V and J ends, which lost 1 base and 5 bases, there was a span of 11 bases. The CDR3 runs to 14 residues. CDR1 and CDR2 (germline): SGHTA, FQGNSA. The CDR3 reads CASSLDPSGTEAFF. The CDR3 bases are TGTGCCAGCAGCTTAGATCCCTCGGGGACTGAAGCTTTCTTT. Supplemented by reference TRBV7-2 and TRBJ1-1, the full variable domain reads GAGVSQSPSNKVTEKGKDVELRCDPISGHTALYWYRQSLGQGLEFLIYFQGNSAPDKSGLPSDRFSAERTGGSVSTLTIQRTQQEDSAVYLCASSLDPSGTEAFFGQGTRLTVV.

This clonotype has a count of ten or more. The genes are TRBV9 and TRBJ2-1; the D call may be TRBD1 or TRBD2 (5 bases each). Per germline, CDR1 SGDLS and CDR2 YYNGEE. Trimming removed 3 bases from V and 7 bases from J, with 14 bases in between. The CDR3 is 14 residues long. The CDR3, as DNA: TGTGCCAGCAGCGCACCCCGGGGCCCTAATGAGCAGTTCTTC. The encoded protein is CASSAPRGPNEQFF. The full variable domain, its missing parts supplied by reference TRBV9 and TRBJ2-1, is DSGVTQTPKHLITATGQRVTLRCSPRSGDLSVYWYQQSLDQGLQFLIQYYNGEERAKGNILERFSAQQFPDLHSELNLSSLELGDSALYFCASSAPRGPNEQFFGPGTRLTVL.

Points on this clonotype: This may arise from a read error, as a much more abundant clone is one base away. V is TRBV2 and J is TRBJ2-6, with D unresolved. This CDR3 spans 14 amino acids. Looked up from germline, CDR1 is SNHLY and CDR2 is FYNNEI. The CDR3 is CAGSETRGANVLTF. The CDR3, as DNA: TGTGCCGGCAGTGAGACGAGGGGGGCCAACGTCCTGACTTTC.

Ten or more counts support this clonotype. This chain uses TRBV5-1 with TRBJ2-1; weak D call: TRBD1 (6 bases). V was pared by 4 bases and J by 8 bases, with 19 bases between. The CDR3 sequence is 15 residues long. Per germline, CDR1 SGHRS and CDR2 YFSETQ. The CDR3 DNA reads as TGCGCCAGCAGCCCATATCGAGGGGGTCTGGATGAGCAGTTCTTC. It encodes CASSPYRGGLDEQFF.

This clonotype has a handful of counts. The V gene is TRBV2, the J gene TRBJ1-4, with 9 bases matching TRBD1. With V trimmed by 4 bases and J by 4 bases, 4 bases remained unmatched. The CDR3 runs 15 residues. Germline CDR1 reads SNHLY; CDR2 reads FYNNEI. The CDR3 DNA is TGTGCCAGCAGTGCCGGGACAGGGATTAATGAAAAACTGTTTTTT. Its translation: CASSAGTGINEKLFF.

This clonotype showed up many times. The chain has TRBV6-6 and TRBJ2-3, with a possible D match to TRBD2 (6 bases). Germline V gene sequence: CDR1 MNHNY, CDR2 SVGAGI (reference sequence). V gave up 10 bases and J gave up 4 bases, with 18 bases separating them. The CDR3 runs to 14 residues. The CDR3 DNA reads as TGTGCCAACCGGAAGGCTAGCGAATCAGATACGCAGTATTTT. Translation: CANRKASESDTQYF.

This clonotype was observed at least ten times. The chain has TRBV28 and TRBJ2-7; D is uncertain. The CDR3 has 11 residues. Trimming cost V 6 bases and J 7 bases, with 10 bases left between them. The germline CDR1 and CDR2 sequences are MDHEN and SYDVKM. The DNA of the CDR3 is TGTGCCAGCAGGAACGGGTGGGAGCAGTACTTC. Translation gives CASRNGWEQYF.

In its sample, this clonotype was seen many times. The V call is TRBV15, the J call TRBJ2-1; 9 bases map to TRBD2. The CDR3 runs 14 residues. After removal of 6 bases from V and 3 bases from J, the junction contained 3 bases not matched to a gene. The germline V gene has CDR1 LNHNV and CDR2 YYDKDF (reference sequence). CDR3 protein: CATRLAGDYNEQFF. The CDR3 bases are TGTGCCACCAGATTAGCGGGAGACTACAATGAGCAGTTCTTC.